This is a list of T cell receptor beta chains from one sample in a study of T cell responses to AZD1222 COVID-19 vaccine. Data came from immunoSEQ multiplex PCR; TCRdb stores just in-frame clones and leaves some out. The table lists roughly 70,000 clones, less than 85% of them singletons. Sequenced material: peripheral blood, taken on day 0 of MenACWY control vaccination. All receptors come from an adult in good health. CDR3s include the opening cysteine and the closing phenylalanine or tryptophan. A D gene is named only where the DNA matches it firmly. Part of the rows lack a size; the others show once, few, many or a class for expanded clones.

V gene,D gene,J gene,clone size,CDR3 length,CDR3 protein,CDR3 DNA
TRBV6-5,TRBD1,TRBJ1-2,NA,14,CASSTGTGLYGYTF,TGTGCCAGCAGTACCGGGACAGGACTTTATGGCTACACCTTC
TRBV6-1,NA,TRBJ1-2,few,15,CASSERSFGGYGYTF,TGTGCCAGCAGTGAAAGGTCCTTTGGGGGCTATGGCTACACCTTC
TRBV5-6,NA,TRBJ2-5,NA,14,CASSLPGNQETQYF,TGTGCCAGCAGCTTACCGGGGAATCAAGAGACCCAGTACTTC
TRBV5-1,TRBD1,TRBJ2-5,few,14,CASRSGGWEETQYF,TGCGCCAGCAGGTCAGGGGGATGGGAAGAGACCCAGTACTTC
TRBV7-8,TRBD1,TRBJ1-5,NA,16,CASSPGTGLGNQPQHF,TGTGCCAGCAGCCCAGGGACAGGGTTGGGCAATCAGCCCCAGCATTTT
TRBV28,NA,TRBJ1-2,NA,13,CASSPPGGYGYTF,TGTGCCAGCAGTCCCCCCGGCGGATATGGCTACACCTTC
TRBV28,NA,TRBJ1-2,NA,12,CASSAPIYGYTF,TGTGCCAGCAGTGCCCCTATCTATGGCTACACCTTC
TRBV29-1,TRBD1,TRBJ2-5,NA,12,CSVVTGGETQYF,TGCAGCGTTGTTACAGGGGGAGAGACCCAGTACTTC
TRBV4-1,NA,TRBJ2-3,NA,17,CASSSLGLRAGQDTQYF,TGCGCCAGCAGCTCGCTGGGGCTGCGGGCCGGCCAAGATACGCAGTATTTT
TRBV5-1,NA,TRBJ1-1,NA,13,CASSLARGAEAFF,TGCGCCAGCAGCTTGGCTAGGGGAGCTGAAGCTTTCTTT
TRBV15,NA,TRBJ2-7,NA,13,CATSRDIRYEQYF,TGTGCCACCAGCAGAGATATCCGCTACGAGCAGTACTTC
TRBV19,NA,TRBJ1-1,once,14,CASRDNWQNTEAFF,TGTGCCAGTAGAGATAATTGGCAGAACACTGAAGCTTTCTTT
TRBV3-1/TRBV3-2,TRBD2,TRBJ2-3,NA,15,CASSQGRGVADTQYF,TGTGCCAGCAGCCAGGGCCGGGGGGTGGCAGATACGCAGTATTTT
TRBV30,NA,TRBJ2-3,NA,12,CAWSGKADTQYF,TGTGCCTGGAGTGGAAAGGCAGATACGCAGTATTTT
TRBV9,TRBD1,TRBJ2-2,NA,16,CASSSKTGGDTGELFF,TGTGCCAGCAGCTCGAAGACAGGGGGGGACACCGGGGAGCTGTTTTTT
TRBV19,NA,TRBJ1-1,NA,12,CASSPGRAEAFF,TGTGCCAGTAGCCCCGGCCGCGCAGAAGCTTTCTTT
TRBV5-1,NA,TRBJ2-2,few,14,CASSQTVNTGELFF,TGCGCCAGCAGTCAGACAGTTAACACCGGGGAGCTGTTTTTT
TRBV18,NA,TRBJ2-7,few,10,CASSPGEQYF,TGTGCCAGCTCACCGGGGGAGCAGTACTTC
TRBV18,TRBD2,TRBJ2-5,NA,15,CASSRVAGIQETQYF,TGTGCCAGCTCACGGGTAGCGGGGATTCAAGAGACCCAGTACTTC
TRBV19,NA,TRBJ2-2,once,14,CASSMETFTGELFF,TGTGCCAGTAGTATGGAGACCTTCACCGGGGAGCTGTTTTTT
TRBV18,TRBD1,TRBJ2-7,few,15,CASSSGGSVGLEQYF,TGTGCCAGCTCTTCAGGGGGCTCTGTGGGACTCGAGCAGTACTTC
TRBV6-5,NA,TRBJ2-1,many,13,CASSYGSSAAQFF,TGTGCCAGCAGTTACGGTAGCTCGGCTGCCCAGTTCTTC
TRBV13,TRBD1,TRBJ2-7,once,14,CASSVRDRGNEQYF,TGTGCCAGCTCGGTCCGGGACAGGGGGAACGAGCAGTACTTC
TRBV18,TRBD1,TRBJ1-5,NA,15,CASSTTGDSNQPQHF,TGTGCCAGCTCGACAACAGGGGATAGCAATCAGCCCCAGCATTTT
TRBV5-5,NA,TRBJ1-4,NA,15,CASSPSATTNEKLFF,TGTGCCAGCAGCCCCTCCGCGACTACTAATGAAAAACTGTTTTTT